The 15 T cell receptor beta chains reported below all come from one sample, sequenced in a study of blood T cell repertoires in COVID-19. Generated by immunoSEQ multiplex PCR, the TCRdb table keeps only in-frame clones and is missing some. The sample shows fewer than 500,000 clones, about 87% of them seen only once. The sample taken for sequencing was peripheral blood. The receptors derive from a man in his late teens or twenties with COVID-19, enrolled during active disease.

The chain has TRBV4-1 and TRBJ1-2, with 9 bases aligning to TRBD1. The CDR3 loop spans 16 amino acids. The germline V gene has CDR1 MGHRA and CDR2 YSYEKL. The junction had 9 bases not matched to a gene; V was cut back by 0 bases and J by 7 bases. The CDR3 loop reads CASSQDRGQGMVGYTF. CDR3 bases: TGCGCCAGCAGCCAAGATCGTGGACAGGGGATGGTTGGCTACACCTTC.

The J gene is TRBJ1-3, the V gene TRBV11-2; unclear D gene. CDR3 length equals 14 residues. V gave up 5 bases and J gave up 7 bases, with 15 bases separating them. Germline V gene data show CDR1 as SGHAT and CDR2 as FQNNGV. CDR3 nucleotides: TGTGCCAGCAGCCCACGTCTGGGAGGGAACACCATATATTTT. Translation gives CASSPRLGGNTIYF.

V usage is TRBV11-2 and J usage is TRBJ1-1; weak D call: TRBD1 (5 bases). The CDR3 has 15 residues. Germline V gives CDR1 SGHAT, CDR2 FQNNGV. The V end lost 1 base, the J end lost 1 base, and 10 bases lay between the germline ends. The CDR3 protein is CASSLGARENTEAFF. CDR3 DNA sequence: TGTGCCAGCAGCTTAGGTGCCAGGGAGAACACTGAAGCTTTCTTT.

The CDR3 nucleotides read TGTGCCAGCAGCCATTACGGCGGGGAGCTGTTTTTT. Translating gives CASSHYGGELFF. This rearrangement joins TRBV11-1 to TRBJ2-2; no clear D. V was trimmed by 5 bases and J by 7 bases, leaving 8 bases between them. The V gene's germline CDR1 is SGHAT and CDR2 FQDESV (reference sequence). This CDR3 spans 12 amino acids.

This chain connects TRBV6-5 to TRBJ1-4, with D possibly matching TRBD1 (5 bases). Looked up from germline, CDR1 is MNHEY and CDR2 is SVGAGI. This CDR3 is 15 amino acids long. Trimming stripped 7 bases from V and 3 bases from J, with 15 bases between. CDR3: CASTLSGGSNEKLFF. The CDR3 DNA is TGTGCCAGCACCTTGTCGGGGGGGTCTAATGAAAAACTGTTTTTT.

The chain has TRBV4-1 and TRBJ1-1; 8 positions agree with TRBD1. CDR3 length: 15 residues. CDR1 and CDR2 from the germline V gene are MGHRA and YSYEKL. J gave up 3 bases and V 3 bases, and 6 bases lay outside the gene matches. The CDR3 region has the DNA TGCGCCAGCAGCCACAAGACAGGGGCATACACTGAAGCTTTCTTT. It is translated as CASSHKTGAYTEAFF.

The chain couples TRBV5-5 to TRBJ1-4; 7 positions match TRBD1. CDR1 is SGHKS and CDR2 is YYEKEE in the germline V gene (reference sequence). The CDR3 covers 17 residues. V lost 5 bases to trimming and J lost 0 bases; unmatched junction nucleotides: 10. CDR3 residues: CASSTYGTAPTNEKLFF. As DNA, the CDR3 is TGTGCCAGCAGTACTTACGGGACAGCCCCAACTAATGAAAAACTGTTTTTT.

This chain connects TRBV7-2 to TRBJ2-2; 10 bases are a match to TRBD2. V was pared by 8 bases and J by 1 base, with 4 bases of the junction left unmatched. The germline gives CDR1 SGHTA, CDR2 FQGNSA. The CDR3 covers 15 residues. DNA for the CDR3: TGTGCCAGCTTGCCTAGCGGGGGGAACACCGGGGAGCTGTTTTTT. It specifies CASLPSGGNTGELFF. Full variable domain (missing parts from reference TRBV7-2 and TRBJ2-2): GAGVSQSPSNKVTEKGKDVELRCDPISGHTALYWYRQSLGQGLEFLIYFQGNSAPDKSGLPSDRFSAERTGGSVSTLTIQRTQQEDSAVYLCASLPSGGNTGELFFGEGSRLTVL.

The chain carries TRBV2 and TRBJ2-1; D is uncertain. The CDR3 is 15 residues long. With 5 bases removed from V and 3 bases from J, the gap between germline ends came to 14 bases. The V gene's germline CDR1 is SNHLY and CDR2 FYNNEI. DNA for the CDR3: TGTGCCAGCAGTACCACCGCGGCTATCTACAATGAGCAGTTCTTC. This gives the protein CASSTTAAIYNEQFF.

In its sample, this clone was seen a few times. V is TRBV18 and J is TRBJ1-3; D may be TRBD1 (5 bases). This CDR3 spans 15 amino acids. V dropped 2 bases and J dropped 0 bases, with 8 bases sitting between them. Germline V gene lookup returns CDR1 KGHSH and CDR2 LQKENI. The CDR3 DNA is TGTGCCAGCTCACCATCCCAGGGCTCTGGAAACACCATATATTTT. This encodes CASSPSQGSGNTIYF.

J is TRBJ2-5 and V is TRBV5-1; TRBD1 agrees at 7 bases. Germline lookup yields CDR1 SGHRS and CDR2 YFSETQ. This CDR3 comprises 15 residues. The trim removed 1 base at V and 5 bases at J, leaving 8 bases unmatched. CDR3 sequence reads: CASSLIGGVGETQYF. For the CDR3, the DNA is TGCGCCAGCAGCTTGATAGGGGGCGTTGGGGAGACCCAGTACTTC. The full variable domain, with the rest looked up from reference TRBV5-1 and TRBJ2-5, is KAGVTQTPRYLIKTRGQQVTLSCSPISGHRSVSWYQQTPGQGLQFLFEYFSETQRNKGNFPGRFSGRQFSNSRSEMNVSTLELGDSALYLCASSLIGGVGETQYFGPGTRLLVL.

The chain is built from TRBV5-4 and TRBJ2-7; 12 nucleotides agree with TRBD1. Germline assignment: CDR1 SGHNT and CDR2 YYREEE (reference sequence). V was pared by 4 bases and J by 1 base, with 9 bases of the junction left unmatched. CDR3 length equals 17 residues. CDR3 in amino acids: CASSAGQGAKESYEQYF. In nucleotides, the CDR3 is TGTGCCAGCAGCGCGGGACAGGGGGCGAAGGAGTCCTACGAGCAGTACTTC.

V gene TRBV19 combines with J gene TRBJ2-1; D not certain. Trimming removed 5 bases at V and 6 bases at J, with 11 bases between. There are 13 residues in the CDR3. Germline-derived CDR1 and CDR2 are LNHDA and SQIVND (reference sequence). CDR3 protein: CASSPSSFNEQFF. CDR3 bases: TGTGCCAGTAGTCCTAGTTCTTTCAATGAGCAGTTCTTC.

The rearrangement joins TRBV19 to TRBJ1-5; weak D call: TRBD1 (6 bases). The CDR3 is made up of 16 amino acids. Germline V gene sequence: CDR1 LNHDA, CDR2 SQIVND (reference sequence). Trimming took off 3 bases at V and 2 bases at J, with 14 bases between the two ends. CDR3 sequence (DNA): TGTGCCAGTAGTATCACCACAGGGATACGCAATCAGCCCCAGCATTTT. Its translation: CASSITTGIRNQPQHF.

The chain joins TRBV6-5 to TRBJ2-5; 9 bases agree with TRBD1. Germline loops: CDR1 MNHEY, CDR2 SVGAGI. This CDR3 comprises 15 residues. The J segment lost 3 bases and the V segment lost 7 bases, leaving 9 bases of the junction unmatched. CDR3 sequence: CASNQLTGGKETQYF. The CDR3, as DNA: TGTGCCAGCAACCAACTTACAGGGGGCAAAGAGACCCAGTACTTC.